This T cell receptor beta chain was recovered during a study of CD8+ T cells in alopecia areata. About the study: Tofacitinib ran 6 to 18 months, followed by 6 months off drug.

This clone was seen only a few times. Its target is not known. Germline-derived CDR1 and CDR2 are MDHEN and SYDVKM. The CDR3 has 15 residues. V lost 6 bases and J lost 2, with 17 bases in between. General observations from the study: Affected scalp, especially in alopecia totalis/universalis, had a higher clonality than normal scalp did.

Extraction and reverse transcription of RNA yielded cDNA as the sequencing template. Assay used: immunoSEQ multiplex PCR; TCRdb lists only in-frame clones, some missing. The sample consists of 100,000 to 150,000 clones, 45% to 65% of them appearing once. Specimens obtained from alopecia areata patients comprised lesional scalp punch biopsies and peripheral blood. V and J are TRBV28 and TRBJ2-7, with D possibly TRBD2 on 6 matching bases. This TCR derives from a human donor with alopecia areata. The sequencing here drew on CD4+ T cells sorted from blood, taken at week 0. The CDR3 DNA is TGTGCCAGCAGCGCGATGGACGGAGGGACCTACGAGCAGTACTTC. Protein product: CASSAMDGGTYEQYF.